Presented here are 10 T cell receptor beta chains from one specimen sequenced in a study of blood T cell repertoires in COVID-19. The table came from immunoSEQ multiplex PCR; TCRdb's copy has only in-frame clones and leaves some out. The sample has fewer than 300,000 clones, approximately 90% seen once; the top ten hold about 9.3%. Sequences were obtained from PBMCs or T cells enriched from blood (not recorded which). The receptors shown here come from a man in his forties or fifties who had recovered from COVID-19.

The gene calls are TRBV7-3 and TRBJ1-5, with 7 nucleotides matching TRBD1. The CDR3 length is 15 residues. The V segment lost 1 base and the J segment 6 bases; nucleotides outside the gene matches: 6. Germline V CDR1 and CDR2: SGHTA, FQGTGA. The DNA for the CDR3 is TGTGCCAGCAGCTTAATAGGGGGCGCGGGTCAGCCCCAGCATTTT. Its translation is CASSLIGGAGQPQHF.

This chain joins TRBV18 and TRBJ1-3; 8 nucleotides line up with TRBD1. Per the germline V gene, CDR1 is KGHSH and CDR2 is LQKENI. V was pared by 3 bases and J by 1 base, with 11 bases of the junction left unmatched. CDR3 length equals 18 residues. The DNA of the CDR3 is TGTGCCAGCTCACCCGAGGTCCTCCAGGGGGCATCTGGAAACACCATATATTTT. Translation gives CASSPEVLQGASGNTIYF.

The chain links TRBV11-3 to TRBJ2-7; D may be TRBD1 (5 bases). Trimming cost V 2 bases and J 4 bases, with 12 bases left between them. Germline values: CDR1 SGHNT, CDR2 YENEEA. CDR3 length: 14 amino acids. The CDR3 DNA reads as TGTGCCAGCAGCTTATTAGGGGATAGGTACGAGCAGTACTTC. This gives the protein CASSLLGDRYEQYF.

This chain links TRBV5-1 with TRBJ2-1, with 7 nucleotides matching TRBD2. Losses at the gene ends were 3 bases for V and 7 bases for J; bases not matched to a gene: 10. The CDR3 runs 15 residues. Germline CDR1 and CDR2: SGHRS and YFSETQ. For the CDR3, the DNA is TGCGCCAGCAGCTCCCATGAGGCAGCGGGAAATGAGCAGTTCTTC. It yields the protein CASSSHEAAGNEQFF.

The rearrangement joins TRBV19 to TRBJ2-7, with D possibly being TRBD2 (7 bases). The V end lost 8 bases, the J end lost 3 bases, and 17 bases lay between the germline ends. The germline V gene encodes CDR1 LNHDA and CDR2 SQIVND (reference sequence). The CDR3 sequence is 14 residues long. DNA of the CDR3: TGTGCCAGTCGACAGCGGGGAGGGGGCTACGAGCAGTACTTC. Protein sequence: CASRQRGGGYEQYF.

The gene calls are TRBV11-2 and TRBJ2-5, with 10 bases aligning to TRBD2. V shed 2 bases, J shed 3 bases, and the junction held 3 bases outside the gene matches. The CDR3 runs 15 residues. CDR1 is SGHAT, CDR2 FQNNGV, per germline. The CDR3 sequence: CASSLRLAGEETQYF. For the CDR3, the DNA is TGTGCCAGCAGCTTACGGCTAGCGGGGGAAGAGACCCAGTACTTC.

V usage is TRBV3-1 (or the pseudogene TRBV3-2) and J usage is TRBJ2-3; TRBD1 agrees at 7 bases. Germline CDR1 is LGHDT and CDR2 is YNNKEL (reference sequence). J gave up 4 bases and V 1 base, and 2 bases lay outside the gene matches. This CDR3 spans 14 amino acids. Here the CDR3 DNA reads TGTGCCAGCAGCCAAGTACAGGGGTCAGATACGCAGTATTTT. Translated, it gives CASSQVQGSDTQYF.

This chain links TRBV29-1 with TRBJ1-4, with 9 bases aligning to TRBD1. CDR3 size: 13 residues. Germline lookup yields CDR1 SQVTM and CDR2 ANQGSEA. V gave up 6 bases and J gave up 8 bases; unmatched junction bases: 7. The CDR3 DNA is TGCAGCGTCGGGGACAGGGCAGTAGAAAAACTGTTTTTT. This translates into CSVGDRAVEKLFF.

This clone was observed a single time. This chain joins TRBV3-1 (or the pseudogene TRBV3-2) and TRBJ2-2, with 9 bases that match TRBD1. This CDR3 is built from 20 residues. Unmatched junction bases numbered 18, after V lost 1 base and J lost 6 bases. From germline, CDR1 is LGHDT and CDR2 YNNKEL (reference sequence). The CDR3 DNA reads TGTGCCAGCAGCCAAGGATTCTCTTGGGGGGACAGGGTTTGGTCCGGGGAGCTGTTTTTT. It yields the protein CASSQGFSWGDRVWSGELFF.

J is TRBJ2-5 and V is TRBV14, with D tentatively TRBD1 (5 bases). This CDR3 comprises 14 residues. The germline CDR1 and CDR2 sequences are SGHDN and FVKESK. The ends were cut back, 5 bases at V and 2 bases at J, with 12 bases in the middle. CDR3 sequence (DNA): TGTGCCAGCAGCGCCCGGACAATTCAAGAGACCCAGTACTTC. As protein: CASSARTIQETQYF. Full variable domain (missing parts from reference TRBV14 and TRBJ2-5): EAGVTQFPSHSVIEKGQTVTLRCDPISGHDNLYWYRRVMGKEIKFLLHFVKESKQDESGMPNNRFLAERTGGTYSTLKVQPAELEDSGVYFCASSARTIQETQYFGPGTRLLVL.